In its sample, the clone carrying this TCR beta chain was seen a few times. Sample treatment: preoperative locoregional IRX-2 cytokine immunotherapy. Samples came from a phase Ib trial of preoperative locoregional IRX-2 cytokine immunotherapy. The source of the sample is a study of preoperative IRX-2 immunotherapy in early breast cancer. Measured with immunoSEQ multiplex PCR; TCRdb has only the in-frame clones, and not every one. The repertoire holds some 19,000 clones, with 85% as singletons. Germline V gene sequence: CDR1 KGHSH, CDR2 LQKENI. Trimming removed 3 bases from V and 1 base from J; junction bases left unmatched: 7. This CDR3 region has 16 residues.

The material was lymph node tissue, obtained after IRX-2 immunotherapy. This clonotype originated in a human donor with breast cancer. The J gene is TRBJ2-5, the V gene TRBV18; 8 positions agree with TRBD2. The CDR3 DNA reads TGTGCCAGCTCACCCCCCCTTAGCGGGGTCCAAGAGACCCAGTACTTC. The encoded protein is CASSPPLSGVQETQYF.